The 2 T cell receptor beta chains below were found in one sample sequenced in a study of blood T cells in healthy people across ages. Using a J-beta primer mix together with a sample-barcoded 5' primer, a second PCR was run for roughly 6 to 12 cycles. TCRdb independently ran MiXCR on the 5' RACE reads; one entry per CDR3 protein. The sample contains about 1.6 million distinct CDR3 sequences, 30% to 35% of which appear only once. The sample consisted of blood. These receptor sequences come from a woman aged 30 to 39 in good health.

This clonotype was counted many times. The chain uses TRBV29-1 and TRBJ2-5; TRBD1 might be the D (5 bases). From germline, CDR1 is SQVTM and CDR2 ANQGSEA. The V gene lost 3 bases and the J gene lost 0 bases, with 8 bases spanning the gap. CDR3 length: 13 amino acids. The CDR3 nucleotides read TGCAGCGTTGAGCCGACAGACCAAGAGACCCAGTACTTC. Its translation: CSVEPTDQETQYF.

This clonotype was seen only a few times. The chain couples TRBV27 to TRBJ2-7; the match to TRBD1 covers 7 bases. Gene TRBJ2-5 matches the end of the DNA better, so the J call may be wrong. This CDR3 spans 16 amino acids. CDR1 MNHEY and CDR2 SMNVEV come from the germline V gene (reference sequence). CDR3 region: CASSLAASTGQETQYF. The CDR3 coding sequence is TGTGCCAGCAGTTTAGCCGCATCGACAGGGCAAGAGACCCAGTACTTC.